This T cell receptor (beta chain) was sequenced in a study of blood T cell repertoires in COVID-19. Study as a whole: In each case, the material was cDNA or gDNA derived from T cells, B-cell-depleted T cells, or PBMCs.

Authors' methods: It was from reference gene primer amplification that nucleated cell counts were estimated. Profiling relied on immunoSEQ multiplex PCR, and the TCRdb table lists in-frame clones only, not all of them. V and J calls and clone size come straight from that table; D and trimming were deduced from the DNA. The sample consists of some 250,000 clones, roughly 90% of them appearing once. The CDR3 loop spans 13 amino acids. Germline V gene sequence: CDR1 SGHDT, CDR2 YYEEEE. The V and J ends lost 0 bases and 4 bases respectively, with 8 bases between them. This sequence was found in a man in his sixties who had recovered from COVID-19. The chain carries TRBV5-6 and TRBJ2-7; no reliable D call. Sequenced input: peripheral blood. The CDR3 DNA follows: TGTGCCAGCAGCTTGGATCCCAGATACGAGCAGTACTTC. Residues: CASSLDPRYEQYF.